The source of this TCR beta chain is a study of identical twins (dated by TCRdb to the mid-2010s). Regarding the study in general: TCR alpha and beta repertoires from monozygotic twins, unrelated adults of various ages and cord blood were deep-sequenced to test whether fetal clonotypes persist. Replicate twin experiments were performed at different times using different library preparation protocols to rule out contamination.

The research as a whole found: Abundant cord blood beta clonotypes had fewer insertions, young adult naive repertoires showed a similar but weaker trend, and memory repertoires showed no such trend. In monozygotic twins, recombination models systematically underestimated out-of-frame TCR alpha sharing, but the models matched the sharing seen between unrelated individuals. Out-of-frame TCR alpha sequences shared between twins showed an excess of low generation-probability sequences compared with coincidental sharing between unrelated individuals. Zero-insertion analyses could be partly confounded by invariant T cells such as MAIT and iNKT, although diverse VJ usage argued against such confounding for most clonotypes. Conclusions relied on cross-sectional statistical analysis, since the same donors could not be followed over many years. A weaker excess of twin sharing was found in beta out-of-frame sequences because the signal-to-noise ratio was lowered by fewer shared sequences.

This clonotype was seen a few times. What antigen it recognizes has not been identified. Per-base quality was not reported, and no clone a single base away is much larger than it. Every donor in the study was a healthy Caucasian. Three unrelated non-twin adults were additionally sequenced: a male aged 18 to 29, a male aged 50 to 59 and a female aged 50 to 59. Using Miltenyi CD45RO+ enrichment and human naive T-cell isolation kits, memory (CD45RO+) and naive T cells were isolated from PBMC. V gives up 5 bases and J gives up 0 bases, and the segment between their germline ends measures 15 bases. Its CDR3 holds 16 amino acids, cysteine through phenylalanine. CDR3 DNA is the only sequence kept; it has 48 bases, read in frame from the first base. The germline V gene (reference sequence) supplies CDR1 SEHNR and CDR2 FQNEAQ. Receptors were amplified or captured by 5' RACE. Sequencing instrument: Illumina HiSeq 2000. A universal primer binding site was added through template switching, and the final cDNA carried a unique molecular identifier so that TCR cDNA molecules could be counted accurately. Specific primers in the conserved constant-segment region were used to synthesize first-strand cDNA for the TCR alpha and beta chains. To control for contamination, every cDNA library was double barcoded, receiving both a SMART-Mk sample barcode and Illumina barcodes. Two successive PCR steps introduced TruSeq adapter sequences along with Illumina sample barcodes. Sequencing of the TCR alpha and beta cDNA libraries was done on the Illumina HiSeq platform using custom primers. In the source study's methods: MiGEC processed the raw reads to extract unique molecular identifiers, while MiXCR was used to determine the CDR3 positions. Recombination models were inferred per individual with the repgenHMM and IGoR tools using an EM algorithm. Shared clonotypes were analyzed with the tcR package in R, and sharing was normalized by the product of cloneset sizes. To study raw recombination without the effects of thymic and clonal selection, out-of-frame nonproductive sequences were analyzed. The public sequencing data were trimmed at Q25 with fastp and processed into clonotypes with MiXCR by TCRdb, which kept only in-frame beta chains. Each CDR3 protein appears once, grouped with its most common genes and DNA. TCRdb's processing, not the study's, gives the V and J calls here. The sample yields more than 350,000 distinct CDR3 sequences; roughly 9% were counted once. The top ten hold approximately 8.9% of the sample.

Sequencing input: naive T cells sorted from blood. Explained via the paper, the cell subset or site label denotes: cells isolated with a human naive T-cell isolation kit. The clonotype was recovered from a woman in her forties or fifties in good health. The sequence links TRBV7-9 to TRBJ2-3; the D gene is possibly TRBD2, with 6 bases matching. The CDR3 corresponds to CASSRGERSSTDTQYF. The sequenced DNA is TGTGCCAGCAGCCGCGGGGAGCGGTCTAGCACAGATACGCAGTATTTT.